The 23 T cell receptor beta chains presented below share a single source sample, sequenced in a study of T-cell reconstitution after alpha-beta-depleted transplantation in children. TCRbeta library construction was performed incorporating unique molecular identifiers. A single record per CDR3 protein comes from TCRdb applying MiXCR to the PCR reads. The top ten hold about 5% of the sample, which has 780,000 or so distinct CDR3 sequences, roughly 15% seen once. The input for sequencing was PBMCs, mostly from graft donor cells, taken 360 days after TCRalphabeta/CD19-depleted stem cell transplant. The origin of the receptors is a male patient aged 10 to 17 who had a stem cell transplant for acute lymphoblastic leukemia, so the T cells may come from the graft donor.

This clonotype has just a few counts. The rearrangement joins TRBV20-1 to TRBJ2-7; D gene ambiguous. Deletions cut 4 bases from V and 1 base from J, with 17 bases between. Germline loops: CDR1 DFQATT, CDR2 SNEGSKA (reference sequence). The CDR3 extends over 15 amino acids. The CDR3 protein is CSANPFGYLSYEQYF. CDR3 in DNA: TGCAGTGCTAATCCCTTCGGTTATCTATCCTACGAGCAGTACTTC.

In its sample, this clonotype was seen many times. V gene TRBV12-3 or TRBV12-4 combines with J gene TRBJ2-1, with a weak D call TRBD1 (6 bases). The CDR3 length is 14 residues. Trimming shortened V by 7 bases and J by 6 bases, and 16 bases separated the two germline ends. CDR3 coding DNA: TGTGCCAGCAAGCTGCTCGGACAGCTCAATGAGCAGTTCTTC. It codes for CASKLLGQLNEQFF.

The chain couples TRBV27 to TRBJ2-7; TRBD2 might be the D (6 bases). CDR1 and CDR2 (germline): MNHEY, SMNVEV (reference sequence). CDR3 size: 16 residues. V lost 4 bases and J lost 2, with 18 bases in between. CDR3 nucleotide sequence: TGTGCCAGCAGTTCGTCCATAAGTGGGAGGCCCTACGAGCAGTACTTC. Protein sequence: CASSSSISGRPYEQYF.

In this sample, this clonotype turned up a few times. The CDR3 spells CASSFLTGGAGDEQFF. The DNA for the CDR3 is TGTGCCAGCAGTTTTCTGACAGGGGGTGCGGGAGATGAGCAGTTCTTC. V gene TRBV7-9 combines with J gene TRBJ2-1; the match to TRBD1 covers 9 bases. The CDR3 loop spans 16 amino acids. Trimming cost V 6 bases and J 8 bases; bases outside gene matches: 14. The germline V gene encodes CDR1 SEHNR and CDR2 FQNEAQ (reference sequence).

CDR3 loop: CSVDFLLNEQFF. The CDR3 DNA reads TGCAGCGTTGACTTTTTACTAAATGAGCAGTTCTTC. The chain recombines TRBV29-1 with TRBJ2-1; D uncertain. Germline lookup yields CDR1 SQVTM and CDR2 ANQGSEA. V shed 3 bases and J shed 7 bases, with 10 bases lying between them. This CDR3 region has 12 residues.

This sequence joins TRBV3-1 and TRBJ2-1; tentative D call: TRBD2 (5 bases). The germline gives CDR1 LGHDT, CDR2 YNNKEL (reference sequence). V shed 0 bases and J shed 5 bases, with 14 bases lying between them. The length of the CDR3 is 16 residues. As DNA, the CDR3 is TGTGCCAGCAGCCAAGATGAGGGCCCAGCGAACAATGAGCAGTTCTTC. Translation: CASSQDEGPANNEQFF.

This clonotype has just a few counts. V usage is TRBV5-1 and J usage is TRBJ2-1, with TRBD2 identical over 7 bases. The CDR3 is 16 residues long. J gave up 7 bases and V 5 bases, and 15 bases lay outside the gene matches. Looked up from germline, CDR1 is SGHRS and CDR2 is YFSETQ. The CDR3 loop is CASSPGTIIFKNEQFF. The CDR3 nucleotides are TGCGCCAGCAGTCCCGGGACTATTATCTTTAAGAATGAGCAGTTCTTC.

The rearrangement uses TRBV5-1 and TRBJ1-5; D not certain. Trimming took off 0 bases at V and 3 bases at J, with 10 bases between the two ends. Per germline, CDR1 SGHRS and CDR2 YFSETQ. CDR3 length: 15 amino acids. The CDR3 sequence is CASSLAPTPNQPQHF. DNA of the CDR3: TGCGCCAGCAGCTTGGCCCCCACGCCCAATCAGCCCCAGCATTTT.

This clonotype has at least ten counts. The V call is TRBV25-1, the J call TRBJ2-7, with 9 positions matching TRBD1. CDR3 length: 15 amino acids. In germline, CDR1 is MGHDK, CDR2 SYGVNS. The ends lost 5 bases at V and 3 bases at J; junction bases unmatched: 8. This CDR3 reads CASSRPGTGNYEQYF. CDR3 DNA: TGTGCCAGCAGTAGACCCGGGACAGGGAACTACGAGCAGTACTTC.

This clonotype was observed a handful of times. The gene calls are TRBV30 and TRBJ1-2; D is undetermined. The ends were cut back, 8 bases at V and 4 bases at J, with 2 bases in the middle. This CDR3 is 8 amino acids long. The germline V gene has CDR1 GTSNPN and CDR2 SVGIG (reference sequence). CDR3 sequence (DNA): TGTGCCGGCTATGGCTACACCTTC. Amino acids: CAGYGYTF.

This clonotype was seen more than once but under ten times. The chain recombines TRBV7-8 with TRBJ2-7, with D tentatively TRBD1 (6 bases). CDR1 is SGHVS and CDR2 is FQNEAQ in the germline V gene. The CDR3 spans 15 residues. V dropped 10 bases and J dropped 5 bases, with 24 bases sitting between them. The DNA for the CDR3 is TGTGCCATCACATCTTTGGGACACCTAGCCCACGAGCAGTACTTC. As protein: CAITSLGHLAHEQYF.

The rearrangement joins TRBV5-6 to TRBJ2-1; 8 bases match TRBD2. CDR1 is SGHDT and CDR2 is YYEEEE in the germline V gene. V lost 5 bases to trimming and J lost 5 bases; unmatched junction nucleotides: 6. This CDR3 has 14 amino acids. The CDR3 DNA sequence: TGTGCCAGCAGGACACTAGCGGTCGACAATGAGCAGTTCTTC. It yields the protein CASRTLAVDNEQFF. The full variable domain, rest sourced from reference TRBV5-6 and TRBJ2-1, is DAGVTQSPTHLIKTRGQQVTLRCSPKSGHDTVSWYQQALGQGPQFIFQYYEEEERQRGNFPDRFSGHQFPNYSSELNVNALLLGDSALYLCASRTLAVDNEQFFGPGTRLTVL.

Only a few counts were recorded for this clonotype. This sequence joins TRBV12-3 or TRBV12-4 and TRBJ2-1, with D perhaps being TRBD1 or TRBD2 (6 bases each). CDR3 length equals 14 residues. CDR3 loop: CATWGAGRGNEQFF. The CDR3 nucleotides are TGTGCAACCTGGGGGGCGGGGCGGGGCAATGAGCAGTTCTTC.

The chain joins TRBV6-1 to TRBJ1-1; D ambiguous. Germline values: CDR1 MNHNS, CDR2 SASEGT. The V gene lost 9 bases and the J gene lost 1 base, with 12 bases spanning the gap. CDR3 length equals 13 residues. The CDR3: CASAPRGNTEAFF. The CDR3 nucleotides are TGTGCCAGTGCCCCTCGGGGGAACACTGAAGCTTTCTTT.

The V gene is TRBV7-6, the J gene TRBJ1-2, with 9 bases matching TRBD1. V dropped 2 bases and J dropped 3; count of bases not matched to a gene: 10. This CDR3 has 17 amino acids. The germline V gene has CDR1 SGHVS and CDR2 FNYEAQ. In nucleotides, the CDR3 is TGTGCCAGCAGCTTATTACCGGGACAGGGAAAAGACTATGGCTACACCTTC. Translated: CASSLLPGQGKDYGYTF.

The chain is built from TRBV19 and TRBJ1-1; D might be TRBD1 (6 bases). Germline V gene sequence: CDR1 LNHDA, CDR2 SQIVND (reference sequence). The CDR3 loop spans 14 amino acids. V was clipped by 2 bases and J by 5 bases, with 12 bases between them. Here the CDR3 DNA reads TGTGCCAGTAGTATACGGCACAGGGCTACTGAAGCTTTCTTT. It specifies CASSIRHRATEAFF.

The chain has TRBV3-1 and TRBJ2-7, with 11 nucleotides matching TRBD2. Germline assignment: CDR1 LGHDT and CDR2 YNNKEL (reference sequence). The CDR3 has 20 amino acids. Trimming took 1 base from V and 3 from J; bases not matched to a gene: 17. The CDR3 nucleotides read TGTGCCAGCAGCCAAGTTTTTCGGACTAGCGGGCCTGTGACAATCTACGAGCAGTACTTC. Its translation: CASSQVFRTSGPVTIYEQYF.

This chain's CDR3 is CASAREGREPQHF. CDR3 DNA: TGCGCCAGCGCCAGGGAGGGTAGGGAGCCCCAGCATTTT. The chain has TRBV10-2 and TRBJ1-5; D may be TRBD1 (5 bases). The V gene lost 8 bases and the J gene lost 8 bases, with 16 bases spanning the gap. The CDR3 is made up of 13 amino acids. CDR1 WSHSY and CDR2 SAAADI come from the germline V gene.

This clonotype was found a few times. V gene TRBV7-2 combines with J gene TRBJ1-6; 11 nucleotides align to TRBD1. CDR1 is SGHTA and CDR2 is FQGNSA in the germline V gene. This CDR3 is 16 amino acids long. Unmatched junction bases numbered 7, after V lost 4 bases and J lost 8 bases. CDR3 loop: CASSSAGTGGDSPLHF. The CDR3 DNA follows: TGTGCCAGCAGCTCGGCGGGGACAGGGGGGGATTCACCCCTCCACTTT.

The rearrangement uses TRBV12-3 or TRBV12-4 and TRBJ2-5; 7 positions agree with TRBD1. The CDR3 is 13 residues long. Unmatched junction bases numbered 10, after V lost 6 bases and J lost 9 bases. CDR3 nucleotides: TGTGCCAGCAGGGATAGGGGGCGTGCGGCCCAGTACTTC. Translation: CASRDRGRAAQYF.

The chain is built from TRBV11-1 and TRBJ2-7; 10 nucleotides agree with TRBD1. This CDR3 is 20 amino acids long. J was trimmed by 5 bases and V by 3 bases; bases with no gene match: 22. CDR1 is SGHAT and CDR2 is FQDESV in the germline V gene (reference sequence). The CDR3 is CASSFPLLALRGQGPDEQYF. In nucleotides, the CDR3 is TGTGCCAGCAGCTTTCCTCTCCTGGCCTTGAGGGGACAGGGGCCTGACGAGCAGTACTTC.

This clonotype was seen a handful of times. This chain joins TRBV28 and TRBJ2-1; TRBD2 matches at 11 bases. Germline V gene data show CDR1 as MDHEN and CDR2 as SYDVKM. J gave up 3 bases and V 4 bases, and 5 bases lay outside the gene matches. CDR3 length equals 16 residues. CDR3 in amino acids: CASSSLGLADYNEQFF. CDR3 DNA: TGTGCCAGCAGTTCCCTGGGACTAGCGGACTACAATGAGCAGTTCTTC.

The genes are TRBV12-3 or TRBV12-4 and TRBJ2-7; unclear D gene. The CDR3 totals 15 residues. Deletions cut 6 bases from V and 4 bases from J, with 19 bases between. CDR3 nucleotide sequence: TGTGCCAGCAGGTCCGGCTTTGAGACTCGATACGAGCAGTACTTC. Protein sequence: CASRSGFETRYEQYF.